The text below deals with one TCR beta chain. Which antigen it targets is not known. The sample belongs to a study of cytomegalovirus exposure and HLA in healthy donors (dated by TCRdb to the late 2010s). In terms of the full investigation: According to an earlier analysis of several hundred of the donors, about 180 million T cells yielded over 100 million unique TCR beta sequences and approximately 280 Gb of sequence data. Among a few hundred genotyped donors of the cohort, an average of 235,054 unique TCR beta nucleotide sequences were sequenced per donor, 15% to 20% of them non-productive. The aim of the study was to test whether cataloging public T cell receptors could identify signatures of past pathogen exposure. The number of donors typed differed by locus, with about 629-640 for A, B, C, DRB1 and DQB1, around 500 for DQA1, 600 to 610 for DPA1, and roughly 450 for DPB1. Donor age, sex, ethnicity and CMV serostatus were compiled together with the repertoire data. The T cell repertoires of 666 subjects were profiled by immunosequencing and related to cytomegalovirus serostatus. An early release that covered 640 HLA-typed donors contained 300 to 350 gigabases of sequencing data and about 93 million unique TCR sequences. Every repertoire in the discovery cohort had been generated on one and the same sequencing platform. A later analysis re-analyzed previously published TCR beta repertoires from roughly 630 donors and added high-resolution HLA genotyping to study TCR occurrence patterns. To predict cytomegalovirus infection status, the study brought together high-throughput TCR immunosequencing, statistical association of individual TCRs with disease status, and machine learning. In addition to the first cohort of approximately 670 subjects, a separate validation cohort of 120 different subjects was used. HLA typing included class I and class II loci at four-digit resolution. Four or five DR-DQ haplotypes were handled as single units for association and clustering, since linkage in the cohort was strong. A later genetic analysis took genome-wide SNP genotypes for about 55% of the 666 donors and used that subset as a discovery cohort. Among the approximately 430 genotyped donors, more than 70% belonged to the genetic ancestry cluster associated with self-reported Caucasian donors. An earlier analysis of about 600 of the donors used high-throughput TCR beta sequencing to judge whether each TCR beta V gene segment behaved as functional or pseudogenic. The later analysis used no new phenotypic data to find candidate immune exposures, relying instead on TCR beta sequences and their occurrence across donors.

In total, just over 650 healthy bone marrow donors made up the cohort. At the time of sampling, all cohort members were nominally healthy, though unrecorded immune exposures were likely present. The donor was CMV seronegative and belonged to the group of under 400 seronegative cohort members. Every donor gave a peripheral blood sample, and the peripheral blood mononuclear cells from that sample were used for TCR beta sequencing. Genomic DNA was extracted from the blood cell samples with the Qiagen DNeasy Blood Extraction Kit. What the authors observed across the whole study: In a later analysis, TCR association rates were found to vary across HLA loci, with the most associated TCRs seen for DRB1 alleles and the fewest for HLA-C alleles. HLA typing was unavailable for some donors at each locus, so association tests used only the typed subset. Most TCR sequences were seen in very few donors, while some public TCRs were found in many individuals. The classifier was reported to diagnose cytomegalovirus status with high specificity and sensitivity in both the original and validation cohorts. In an earlier analysis of under 600 of the donors, most TCR beta V segments were observed in productive rearrangements about 87% or about 30% of the time, broadly matching IMGT annotations. A group of highly shared sequence variants was considered likely to be a technical artifact of the sequencing pipeline. A later genetic analysis reported fewer N-insertions in productive TCRs among donors in an Asian-associated ancestry cluster than the approximately 670-donor mean. Most CMV-associated TCR beta chains appeared to be HLA-restricted in a later analysis, and the HLA associations seemed to be driven largely by CMV exposure. A further reported finding was that TCR beta sequences accurately predicted the HLA-A and HLA-B alleles for most subjects in the first cohort. Compared with equally common non-associated chains, HLA-associated TCR beta chains in a later analysis were more clonally expanded and had lower generation probabilities. Sequencing depth was assumed to be roughly uniform across donors in the presence/absence analyses, though that assumption may not hold. The only immune exposure information available for the cohort was CMV serostatus. V-gene and J-gene trimming of TCR beta chains was associated with a missense DCLRE1C variant in a later genetic analysis, and the association was replicated in an independent cohort. The study listed 170 or so TCR beta chains as associated with cytomegalovirus. The 87-base-pair reads could not distinguish some IMGT-functional V segments, including TRBV6-2 and TRBV6-3, so those segments were excluded. Specific HLA alleles were associated with roughly 16,000 TCR beta sequences at a false discovery rate of 0.05 in a later analysis. Because counts were too low, approximately 15 rarely observed V segments, including chromosome 9 orphons, were excluded from the earlier analysis of around 640 of the donors. In vitro tests confirmed that a few of the cytomegalovirus-associated TCR beta chains recognize cytomegalovirus antigens. In this cohort, only TCR beta chains were sequenced, and detectable features were limited by the absence of alpha or paired-chain data. According to a later analysis, parvovirus B19, influenza, CMV and Epstein-Barr virus appeared linked to several top co-occurrence clusters. Linkage disequilibrium might explain the correlated functional status among segregating V segments, but an unknown experimental factor could not be ruled out. The authors suggested that the approach could potentially be generalized to other disease states and immunological phenotypes. Strong co-occurrence of HLA alleles, especially DR and DQ, made assigning TCR associations to individual alleles difficult.

Library preparation used the immunoSEQ multiplex PCR assay. The multiplex PCR relied on a mix of 60 forward primers for TCR Vbeta segments and 13 reverse primers for TCR Jbeta segments. Amplification of the CDR3 region of rearranged TCR beta genes was performed with a multiplex PCR assay on genomic DNA. On the Illumina HiSeq System, the amplified TCR beta libraries were sequenced as 87-base-pair reads. The original methods were these. A later analysis counted 75 million to 100 million unique TCR beta chains across the 666 repertoires, and approximately 11 million of these chains were shared by at least two donors. To remove PCR and sequencing errors, raw reads were error-corrected and collapsed into unique sequences using a nearest-neighbor algorithm that merged closely related sequences. To assign V, D and J gene segments, CDR3 sequences were aligned to IMGT reference sequences. For a sequence to be retained, a match of at least six nucleotides to both a V gene segment and a J gene segment was required. Rearrangements were classified as productive when the CDR3 lacked stop codons and remained in frame with V and J, and all other rearrangements were classified as non-productive. CDR3 was defined according to IMGT convention as the region running from the second conserved V-encoded cysteine to the conserved J-encoded phenylalanine. The earlier analysis of about 640 of the donors excluded any sequence lacking an unambiguous match to a single V gene segment. In an earlier analysis of a few hundred of the donors, V segments were called functional above 56.7% productive rearrangements and were called segregating when the between-donor standard deviation exceeded 5%. A statistical classification framework was built for diagnosing cytomegalovirus status from the catalog of TCR beta chain sequences. In a later analysis, V and J genes were assigned by comparing TCR nucleotide sequences against IMGT/GENE-DB human TR gene sequences. In a later analysis, CDR3 sequences and most-parsimonious VDJ recombination scenarios were assigned using the TCRdist pipeline. In a later analysis, each TCR beta chain was defined by its CDR3 amino acid sequence together with its V-gene family, and reads lacking a unique V-gene family were excluded. In a later analysis, 450 to 600 highly shared, low-generation-probability nucleotide sequences were removed to address suspected cross-contamination and a sequencing artifact. For each public chain, a later analysis derived a clonal expansion index from normalized ranks of inferred template counts within each repertoire. In a later analysis, generation probabilities were computed using a VDJ recombination model fitted to out-of-frame rearrangements, and the results were checked against IGoR. In a later analysis, TCR-TCR, TCR-HLA and TCR-CMV co-occurrence was scored with hypergeometric tests, and a repertoire-size bias correction was applied to TCR pairs. In a later analysis, false discovery rates were estimated by permuting HLA or CMV assignments 20 times. In a later analysis, co-occurring TCRs were grouped using DBSCAN, and TCRdist sequence similarity was added for clustering within HLA-allele-positive subsets. Repertoires with fewer than 30,000 or more than 120,000 public chains, plus five repertoires with anomalous nucleotide sharing, were excluded from co-occurrence clustering. TCRdb re-hosts the immuneACCESS table, in-frame sequences only. Its copies lack some clones; in the studies checked, an unresolved V gene accounts for under half of them, and the cause for the rest is not known. The DNA was the basis for D and trimming; V, J and clone size are from that table. This sample's table contains more than 140,000 clones. The ten largest clones add up to about 2.2% of the sample.

The germline V gene encodes CDR1 SGHRS and CDR2 YFSETQ. V lost 3 bases and J lost 7 bases, and the count of bases not matched to a germline gene is 17. From the cysteine up to the phenylalanine, the CDR3 has a length of 17 residues. Left in the record is the CDR3 DNA by itself, 51 bases read in frame from the first base. Recombination joined TRBV5-1 with TRBJ2-5; 8 middle bases align to TRBD2. Sequencing was done on a sample of PBMCs. The TCR originated in a young woman in good health and CMV-seronegative. The nucleotide sequence is given as TGCGCCAGCAGCTATCCAGCGGGACGGGAGGGCCATGGGACCCAGTACTTC. Its translation reads: CASSYPAGREGHGTQYF.